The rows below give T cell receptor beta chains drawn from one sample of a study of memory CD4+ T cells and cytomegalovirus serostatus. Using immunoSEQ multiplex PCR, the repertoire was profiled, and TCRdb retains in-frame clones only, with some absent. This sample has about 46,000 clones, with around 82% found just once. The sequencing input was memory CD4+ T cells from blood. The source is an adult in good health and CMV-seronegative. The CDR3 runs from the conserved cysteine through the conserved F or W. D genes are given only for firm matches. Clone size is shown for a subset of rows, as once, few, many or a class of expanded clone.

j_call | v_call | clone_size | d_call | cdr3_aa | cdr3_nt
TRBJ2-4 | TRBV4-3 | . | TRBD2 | CASSQESVAGGTTSLAKNIQYF | TGCGCCAGCAGCCAAGAGAGCGTAGCGGGGGGTACAACATCTCTAGCCAAAAACATTCAGTACTTC
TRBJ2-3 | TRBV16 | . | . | CASSHPSSDTQYF | TGTGCCAGCAGCCACCCATCATCAGATACGCAGTATTTT
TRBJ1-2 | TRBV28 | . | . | CASSSLYYGYTF | TGTGCCAGCAGTTCCCTTTACTATGGCTACACCTTC
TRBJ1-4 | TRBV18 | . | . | CASSPDTGSYEKLFF | TGTGCCAGCTCACCGGACACCGGGAGTTATGAAAAACTGTTTTTT
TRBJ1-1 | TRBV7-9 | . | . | CASSEREAMNTEAFF | TGTGCCAGCAGCGAAAGGGAGGCCATGAACACTGAAGCTTTCTTT
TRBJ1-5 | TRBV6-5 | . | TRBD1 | CASRGQGWGNQPQHF | TGTGCCAGCAGGGGACAGGGCTGGGGGAATCAGCCCCAGCATTTT
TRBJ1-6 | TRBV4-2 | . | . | CASSQGGDGTPLHF | TGTGCCAGCAGCCAAGGAGGCGACGGGACACCCCTCCACTTT
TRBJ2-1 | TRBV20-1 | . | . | CRGTGDKQFF | TGCAGGGGAACAGGAGATAAGCAGTTCTTC
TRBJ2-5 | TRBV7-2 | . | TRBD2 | CASSVSGGAETQYF | TGTGCCAGCAGCGTTAGCGGGGGGGCAGAGACCCAGTACTTC
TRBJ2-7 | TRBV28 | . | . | CASSSPTYEQYF | TGTGCCAGCAGTTCCCCTACCTACGAGCAGTACTTC
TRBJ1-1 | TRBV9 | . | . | CASSVEVGTEAFF | TGTGCCAGCAGCGTAGAGGTGGGCACTGAAGCTTTCTTT
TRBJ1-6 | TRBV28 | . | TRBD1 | CASSTPGQHNSPLHF | TGTGCCAGCAGCACCCCGGGACAGCATAATTCACCCCTCCACTTT
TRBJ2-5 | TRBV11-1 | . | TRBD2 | CASSKYRTSGGRETQYF | TGTGCCAGCAGCAAGTACCGAACTAGCGGGGGGAGAGAGACCCAGTACTTC
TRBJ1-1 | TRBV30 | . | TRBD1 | CACGRGPNTEAFF | TGTGCCTGCGGCAGGGGGCCGAACACTGAAGCTTTCTTT
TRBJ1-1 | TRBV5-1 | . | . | CASSPDGGLGEAFF | TGCGCCAGCAGCCCGGACGGGGGCCTGGGGGAAGCTTTCTTT
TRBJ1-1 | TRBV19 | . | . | CASSIGGRGVWATEAFF | TGTGCCAGTAGTATAGGTGGCAGGGGCGTTTGGGCCACTGAAGCTTTCTTT
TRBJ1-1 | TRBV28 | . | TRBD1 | CAISTGTVNTEAFF | TGTGCCATCTCAACCGGGACAGTAAACACTGAAGCTTTCTTT
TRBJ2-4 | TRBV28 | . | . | CASSTRKGGSAGTLAKNIQYF | TGTGCCAGCAGCACCAGAAAAGGGGGTTCAGCGGGGACACTAGCCAAAAACATTCAGTACTTC
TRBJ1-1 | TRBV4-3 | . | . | CASSPKQTTSNTEAFF | TGCGCCAGCAGCCCCAAGCAGACCACTTCGAACACTGAAGCTTTCTTT
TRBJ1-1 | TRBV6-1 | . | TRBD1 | CASALTGDTEAFF | TGTGCCAGCGCTCTAACAGGGGACACTGAAGCTTTCTTT
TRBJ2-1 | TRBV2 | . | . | CASQGTGVDNEQFF | TGTGCCAGCCAGGGGACCGGCGTCGACAATGAGCAGTTCTTC
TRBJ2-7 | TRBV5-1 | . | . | CASRGMWGSQTYEQYF | TGCGCCAGCAGGGGGATGTGGGGGTCCCAGACCTACGAGCAGTACTTC
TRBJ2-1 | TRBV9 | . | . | CASSAVAGLNNEQFF | TGTGCCAGCAGCGCCGTGGCAGGTTTAAACAATGAGCAGTTCTTC
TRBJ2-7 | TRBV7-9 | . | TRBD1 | CASIGTGIYEQYF | TGTGCCAGCATCGGGACAGGGATTTACGAGCAGTACTTC
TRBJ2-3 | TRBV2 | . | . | CASSEEVQGSTDTQYF | TGTGCCAGCAGTGAAGAGGTGCAGGGGAGCACAGATACGCAGTATTTT
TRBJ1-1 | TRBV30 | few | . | CAWSVGSGRVAFF | TGTGCCTGGAGTGTCGGGTCGGGCAGGGTGGCTTTCTTT
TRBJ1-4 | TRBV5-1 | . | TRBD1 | CASSSRQGFNEKLFF | TGCGCCAGCAGCTCAAGACAGGGGTTTAATGAAAAACTGTTTTTT
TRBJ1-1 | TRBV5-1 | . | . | CASSLTLGNTEAFF | TGCGCCAGCAGCCTAACACTCGGGAACACTGAAGCTTTCTTT
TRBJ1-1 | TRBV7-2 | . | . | CASSPSRGSDTEAFF | TGTGCCAGCAGCCCATCGAGAGGATCGGACACTGAAGCTTTCTTT
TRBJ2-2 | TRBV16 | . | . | CASSRDASGGELFF | TGTGCCAGCAGTCGGGACGCCTCTGGCGGGGAGCTGTTTTTT
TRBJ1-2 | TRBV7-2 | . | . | CASSLFNGEGYGYTF | TGTGCCAGCAGCTTATTCAATGGGGAAGGCTATGGCTACACCTTC
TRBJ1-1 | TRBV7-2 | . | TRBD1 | CASSLGRGHTEAFF | TGTGCCAGCAGCTTAGGCAGGGGGCACACTGAAGCTTTCTTT
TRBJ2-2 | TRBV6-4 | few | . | CASSASDTGELFF | TGTGCCAGCAGTGCTAGCGACACCGGGGAGCTGTTTTTT
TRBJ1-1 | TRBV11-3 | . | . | CASSLAQGNTEAFF | TGTGCCAGCAGCCTCGCCCAGGGCAACACTGAAGCTTTCTTT
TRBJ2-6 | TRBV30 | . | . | CACGSSGANVLTF | TGTGCCTGCGGAAGCTCTGGGGCCAACGTCCTGACTTTC
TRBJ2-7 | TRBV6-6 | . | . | CASSYSGEYEQYF | TGTGCCAGCAGTTACTCGGGGGAATACGAGCAGTACTTC
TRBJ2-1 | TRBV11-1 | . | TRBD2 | CASSPTSGGANEQFF | TGTGCCAGCAGTCCGACTAGCGGGGGGGCTAATGAGCAGTTCTTC
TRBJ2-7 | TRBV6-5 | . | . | CASSYLLRDHYEQYF | TGTGCCAGCAGTTACCTCTTGAGGGACCACTACGAGCAGTACTTC
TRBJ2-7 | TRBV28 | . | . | CASSNGADSYEQYF | TGTGCCAGCTCAAATGGGGCGGATTCCTACGAGCAGTACTTC
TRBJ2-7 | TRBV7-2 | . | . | CASSSYLPYEQYF | TGTGCCAGCAGCTCTTACCTCCCCTACGAGCAGTACTTC
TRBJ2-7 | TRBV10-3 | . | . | CAISERPSSEQYF | TGTGCCATCAGTGAGAGGCCCTCCAGCGAGCAGTACTTC
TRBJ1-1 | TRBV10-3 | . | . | CAISDIGYTEAFF | TGTGCCATCAGTGATATCGGGTACACTGAAGCTTTCTTT
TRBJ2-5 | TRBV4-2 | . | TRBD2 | CASSPNSGEETQYF | TGTGCCAGCAGCCCTAATAGCGGGGAAGAGACCCAGTACTTC
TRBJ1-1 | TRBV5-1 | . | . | CASSSRASNTEAFF | TGCGCCAGCAGCTCCAGGGCCTCGAACACTGAAGCTTTCTTT
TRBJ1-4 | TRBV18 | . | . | CASSPLTARGNNEKLFF | TGTGCCAGCTCACCTTTGACAGCCCGGGGCAATAATGAAAAACTGTTTTTT
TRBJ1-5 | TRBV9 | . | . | CASSTGLVGPQHF | TGTGCCAGCAGCACGGGCCTGGTTGGACCCCAGCATTTT
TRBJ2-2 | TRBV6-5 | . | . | CASSYSAGELFF | TGTGCCAGCAGTTACTCGGCCGGGGAGCTGTTTTTT
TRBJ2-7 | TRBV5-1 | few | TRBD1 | CASSPRTGVSYEQYF | TGCGCCAGCAGCCCCCGGACAGGGGTTTCCTACGAGCAGTACTTC
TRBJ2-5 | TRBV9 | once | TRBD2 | CASSVGAGRGETQYF | TGTGCCAGCAGCGTAGGGGCAGGGAGGGGAGAGACCCAGTACTTC
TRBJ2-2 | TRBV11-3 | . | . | CASSFRGGGELFF | TGTGCCAGCAGCTTCCGAGGGGGCGGGGAGCTGTTTTTT
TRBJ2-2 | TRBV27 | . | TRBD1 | CASSPTGQGISGELFF | TGTGCCAGCAGTCCTACGGGACAGGGGATTTCCGGGGAGCTGTTTTTT
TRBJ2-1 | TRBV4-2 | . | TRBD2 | CASSPQGHTGTSSSYNEQFF | TGTGCCAGCAGCCCCCAGGGGCACACCGGGACTAGCTCTTCCTACAATGAGCAGTTCTTC
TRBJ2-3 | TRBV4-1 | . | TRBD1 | CASSQEHRDRVTDTQYF | TGCGCCAGCAGCCAAGAACACAGGGACAGGGTCACAGATACGCAGTATTTT
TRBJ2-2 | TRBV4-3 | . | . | CASSPRGSPYTGELFF | TGCGCCAGCAGCCCTCGGGGGAGCCCTTACACCGGGGAGCTGTTTTTT
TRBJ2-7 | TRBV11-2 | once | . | CASSLGGANYEQYF | TGTGCCAGCAGCTTAGGTGGGGCCAACTACGAGCAGTACTTC
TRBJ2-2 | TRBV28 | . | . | CASSLSSANTGELFF | TGTGCCAGCAGTTTGTCTTCCGCGAACACCGGGGAGCTGTTTTTT
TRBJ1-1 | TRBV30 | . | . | CAWRVGGSGTEAFF | TGTGCCTGGAGGGTGGGGGGATCTGGGACTGAAGCTTTCTTT
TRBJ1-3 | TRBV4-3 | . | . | CASSHMAETGNTIYF | TGCGCCAGCAGCCATATGGCCGAGACTGGAAACACCATATATTTT
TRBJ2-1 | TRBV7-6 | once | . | CASSLGVENEQFF | TGTGCCAGCAGCTTGGGGGTGGAGAATGAGCAGTTCTTC